Listed below are T cell receptor beta chains from one sample, sequenced in a study of shared clonotypes between healthy human individuals. Sequencing was performed with immunoSEQ multiplex PCR; in TCRdb, only in-frame clones are kept and a portion is missing. The sample yields about 2 million clones, 85% to 95% seen once. Material: naive CD4+ T cells sorted from blood. These receptor sequences come from a man aged 18-30 years in good health. CDR3s include the opening cysteine and the closing phenylalanine or tryptophan. The D gene is left open where the match is weak.

>TRBD1|TRBJ1-5|TRBV19
TGTGCCAGTAGTATGGTGACAGGGCTTTATCAGCCCCAGCATTTT
CASSMVTGLYQPQHF
>TRBD2|TRBJ2-5|TRBV4-1
TGCGCCAGCAGCCAAGTCCTAGCGGGGGCCCAAGAGACCCAGTACTTC
CASSQVLAGAQETQYF
>.|TRBJ2-5|TRBV29-1
TGCAGCGTTGTCCGGGGTATGGAGACCCAGTACTTC
CSVVRGMETQYF
>TRBD1|TRBJ1-5|TRBV19
TGTGCCAGTAGTACCTTCCAGGGGGCCTATAATCAGCCCCAGCATTTT
CASSTFQGAYNQPQHF
>.|TRBJ1-1|TRBV25-1
TGTGCCAGCAATTCGGTAGGGACCCTAGGCACTGAAGCTTTCTTT
CASNSVGTLGTEAFF
>TRBD2|TRBJ2-3|TRBV18
TGTGCCAGCTCACCAGTAGCGGGGGGCCGCACAGATACGCAGTATTTT
CASSPVAGGRTDTQYF
>TRBD1|TRBJ1-1|TRBV18
TGTGCCAGCTCACGCGTACAGGGGCCGAACACTGAAGCTTTCTTT
CASSRVQGPNTEAFF
>.|TRBJ1-1|TRBV7-2
TGTGCCAGCAGCTTACGAGGCCCGACGCTGGCTGAAGCTTTCTTT
CASSLRGPTLAEAFF
>.|TRBJ1-1|TRBV6-5
TGTGCCAGCAGTTACTCGGGTATAAGGGGTAGGACTGAAGCTTTCTTT
CASSYSGIRGRTEAFF
>.|TRBJ2-4|TRBV25-1
TGTGCCAGCACCACATGTCCCCCGGGGGATCTAGCCAAAAACATTCAGTACTTC
CASTTCPPGDLAKNIQYF
>.|TRBJ2-7|TRBV7-2
TGTGCCAGCAGCTTAGGGGGGTCCGCCTACGAGCAGTACTTC
CASSLGGSAYEQYF
>.|TRBJ1-2|TRBV7-2
TGTGCCAGCAGCTTAATGTTAAATGGCTACACCTTC
CASSLMLNGYTF
>.|TRBJ1-1|TRBV25-1
TGTGCCAGCAGCCTGCGGGGGTTGATGAACACTGAAGCTTTCTTT
CASSLRGLMNTEAFF
>.|TRBJ1-2|TRBV25-1
TGTGCCAGCAGTGATGGGCATCTGGCGAGTGGCTACACCTTC
CASSDGHLASGYTF
>.|TRBJ2-3|TRBV7-3
TGTGCCAGCAGCTTACCTAGCACAGATACGCAGTATTTT
CASSLPSTDTQYF
>.|TRBJ2-2|TRBV18
TGTGCCAGCTCCGGGGACTCCTTCGGGGAGCTGTTTTTT
CASSGDSFGELFF
>TRBD2|TRBJ2-3|TRBV4-1
TGCGCCAGCAGCCCCCTGCTAGCGGGGGGTGCAGATACGCAGTATTTT
CASSPLLAGGADTQYF
>TRBD1|TRBJ2-7|TRBV10-3
TGTGCCATCAGGCCGGGACAGGGGGCGTACGAGCAGTACTTC
CAIRPGQGAYEQYF
>TRBD2|TRBJ2-7|TRBV6-6
TGTGCCAGCAGAGCGGGACTGACCTACGAGCAGTACTTC
CASRAGLTYEQYF
>.|TRBJ2-5|TRBV2
TGTGCCAGCAGTGAAGGGGGGAGAGAGACCCAGTACTTC
CASSEGGRETQYF